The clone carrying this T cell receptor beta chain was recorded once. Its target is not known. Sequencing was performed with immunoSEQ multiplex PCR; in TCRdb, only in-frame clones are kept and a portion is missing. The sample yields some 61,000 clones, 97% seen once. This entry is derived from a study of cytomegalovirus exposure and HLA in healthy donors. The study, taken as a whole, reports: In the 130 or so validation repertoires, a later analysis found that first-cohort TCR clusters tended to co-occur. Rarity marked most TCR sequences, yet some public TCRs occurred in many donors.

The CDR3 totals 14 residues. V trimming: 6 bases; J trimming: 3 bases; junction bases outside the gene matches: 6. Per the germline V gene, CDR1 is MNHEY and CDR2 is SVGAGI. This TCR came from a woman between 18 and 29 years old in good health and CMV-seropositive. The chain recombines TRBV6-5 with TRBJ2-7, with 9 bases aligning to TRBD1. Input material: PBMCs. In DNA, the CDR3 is TGTGCCAGCAGAGAGACAGGGGGAAACTACGAGCAGTACTTC. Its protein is CASRETGGNYEQYF.